This TCR beta chain was captured by sequencing in a study of CD4 T cells in relation to SARS-CoV-2 and coronaviruses. Across the study: ViraFEST: approximately 10-day antigen culture of PBMCs, then TCR beta CDR3 sequencing. Controls used an HIV-1 Nef peptide pool or no peptide. The study's findings and limits: In around three fifths of donors, memory CD4+ clonotypes crossrecognized SARS-CoV-2 and at least one common cold coronavirus spike.

Trimming took off 4 bases at V and 3 bases at J, with 7 bases between the two ends. The germline CDR1 and CDR2 sequences are MNHNY and SVGAGI (reference sequence). This CDR3 is built from 12 residues. Note on this clone: Its antigen is unknown.

Using immunoSEQ multiplex PCR, the repertoire was profiled, and TCRdb retains in-frame clones only, with some absent. Of more than 15,000 clones in the sample, over 60% were seen once. CD4+ T cells from unexposed donors were obtained before the COVID-19 pandemic (2011-2018). The cells were cultured for 10 days before CD4+ T cells were isolated. Cells permitting, SARS-CoV-2 S/N and four cold-coronavirus spikes were tested on unexposed-donor CD4+ T cells. The receptor was derived from a human donor in good health. The rearrangement joins TRBV6-6 to TRBJ2-7; D is unresolved. The sample taken for sequencing was CD4+ T cells from PBMCs, cultured in vitro. CDR3 protein: CASSSSGYEQYF. The CDR3 bases are TGTGCCAGCAGTTCGTCAGGCTACGAGCAGTACTTC.